These 22 T cell receptor beta chains originate from one sample sequenced in a study of cytomegalovirus exposure and HLA in healthy donors. The primer mix had 60 Vbeta and 13 Jbeta primers. Produced via immunoSEQ multiplex PCR; TCRdb's table is partial and in-frame only. The sample shows roughly 170,000 clones, 75% to 90% of them seen only once. The sample was PBMCs. The receptors derive from a man aged 25-40 years in good health and CMV-seropositive.

The V and J genes are TRBV7-2 and TRBJ2-1, with D unresolved. Germline V gene lookup returns CDR1 SGHTA and CDR2 FQGNSA. This CDR3 has 15 amino acids. With 4 bases removed from V and 9 bases from J, the gap between germline ends came to 19 bases. Here the CDR3 reads CASSSFMAQVREQFF. The CDR3 DNA is TGTGCCAGCAGCTCTTTTATGGCTCAGGTTCGTGAGCAGTTCTTC.

V and J are TRBV7-9 and TRBJ1-2; TRBD1 matches 7 bases. There are 15 residues in the CDR3. Looked up from germline, CDR1 is SEHNR and CDR2 is FQNEAQ (reference sequence). After removal of 5 bases from V and 4 bases from J, the junction contained 10 bases not matched to a gene. This CDR3 reads CASSRTTTGSYGYTF. CDR3 DNA: TGTGCCAGCAGCCGAACAACGACAGGGAGCTATGGCTACACCTTC.

The chain recombines TRBV19 with TRBJ1-2; possibly TRBD1 for D (6 bases). The CDR3 extends over 15 amino acids. The V gene's germline CDR1 is LNHDA and CDR2 SQIVND (reference sequence). V lost 4 bases and J 0 bases, leaving 12 bases between the germline ends. CDR3 in amino acids: CASSKQGPANYGYTF. For the CDR3, the DNA is TGTGCCAGTAGTAAACAGGGCCCAGCTAACTATGGCTACACCTTC.

The rearrangement links TRBV14 to TRBJ2-1; 8 bases are a match to TRBD2. This CDR3 is 14 amino acids long. The germline CDR1 and CDR2 sequences are SGHDN and FVKESK. V lost 3 bases, J lost 4 bases, and 2 bases stayed unmatched. The CDR3 spells CASSQTSVYNEQFF. In DNA, the CDR3 is TGTGCCAGCAGCCAGACTAGCGTATACAATGAGCAGTTCTTC.

With regard to this clone: Sequence at one end of the junction differs from germline and may be a read error. The chain employs TRBV7-6 and TRBJ2-3, with a tentative D call TRBD2 (5 bases). Per the germline V gene, CDR1 is SGHVS and CDR2 is FNYEAQ. The CDR3 contains 15 residues. The CDR3 DNA is TGTGCCAGCAGCCTTATGTCGGCTAGCACGGATACGCAGTATTTT. Protein: CASSLMSASTDTQYF.

V usage is TRBV9 and J usage is TRBJ2-5; TRBD2 matches at 12 bases. Trimming took 6 bases from V and 5 from J; bases not matched to a gene: 8. Germline V gives CDR1 SGDLS, CDR2 YYNGEE. The CDR3 is 15 residues long. DNA for the CDR3: TGTGCCAGCAACCCTAGCGGGAGGGCTTTGGAGACCCAGTACTTC. Protein: CASNPSGRALETQYF.

This chain joins TRBV10-1 and TRBJ2-2, with D possibly TRBD1 on 5 matching bases. Trimming cost V 5 bases and J 1 base, with 11 bases left between them. This CDR3 has 15 amino acids. Germline loops: CDR1 WNHNN, CDR2 SYGVQD (reference sequence). The CDR3 DNA follows: TGCGCCAGCAGTTCAGGGTTCTTGAACACCGGGGAGCTGTTTTTT. It encodes CASSSGFLNTGELFF.

The genes are TRBV6-6 and TRBJ1-1; D perhaps matches TRBD1 (6 bases). With 0 bases removed from V and 1 base from J, the gap between germline ends came to 6 bases. Germline V gene lookup returns CDR1 MNHNY and CDR2 SVGAGI (reference sequence). This CDR3 is 14 amino acids long. CDR3 amino acids: CASSYSTGNTEAFF. Here the CDR3 DNA reads TGTGCCAGCAGTTACTCGACAGGGAACACTGAAGCTTTCTTT.

This rearrangement joins TRBV27 to TRBJ2-7, with unresolved D. This CDR3 region has 13 residues. The V end was cut by 2 bases, the J end by 1 base, with 6 bases between. Germline V lookup: CDR1 MNHEY, CDR2 SMNVEV (reference sequence). This CDR3 reads CASSLTASYEQYF. CDR3 in DNA: TGTGCCAGCAGTTTAACAGCTTCCTACGAGCAGTACTTC.

The chain carries TRBV6-5 and TRBJ2-5; D might be TRBD1 (6 bases). The CDR3 consists of 14 residues. With 2 bases removed from V and 4 bases from J, the gap between germline ends came to 11 bases. Germline V CDR1 and CDR2: MNHEY, SVGAGI. The CDR3 here is CASSYPGTRETQYF. CDR3 DNA sequence: TGTGCCAGCAGTTACCCCGGGACAAGAGAGACCCAGTACTTC.

V gene TRBV7-6 combines with J gene TRBJ2-1, with 12 bases that match TRBD1. CDR3 length equals 13 residues. The germline V gene encodes CDR1 SGHVS and CDR2 FNYEAQ. The V and J ends lost 5 bases and 10 bases, in that order; junction bases with no gene match: 3. DNA for the CDR3: TGTGCCAGCAGCGGGGACAGGGGGCCGGAGCAGTTCTTC. Amino acid sequence: CASSGDRGPEQFF.

V and J are TRBV7-5 and TRBJ2-1; TRBD1 was called by the table and not checked on the DNA. TRBV7-5 is tagged as a pseudogene. There are 12 residues in the CDR3. The CDR3 region is CVRSSRAGQEFF. In DNA, the CDR3 is TGTGTCAGAAGCTCTCGGGCCGGACAGGAGTTCTTC.

The rearrangement joins TRBV28 to TRBJ1-5, with 7 positions matching TRBD1. The CDR3 has 16 amino acids. The germline V gene has CDR1 MDHEN and CDR2 SYDVKM. V shed 5 bases and J 2 bases; nucleotides not matched to a gene: 9. CDR3 nucleotides: TGTGCCAGCAGTCCCGGGACAGAGGGCCGCAATCAGCCCCAGCATTTT. This gives the protein CASSPGTEGRNQPQHF. The variable domain in full, completed from reference TRBV28 and TRBJ1-5, reads DVKVTQSSRYLVKRTGEKVFLECVQDMDHENMFWYRQDPGLGLRLIYFSYDVKMKEKGDIPEGYSVSREKKERFSLILESASTNQTSMYLCASSPGTEGRNQPQHFGDGTRLSIL.

The V gene is TRBV15, the J gene TRBJ1-2; D gene unclear. CDR3 length: 13 residues. Germline CDR1 LNHNV, CDR2 YYDKDF (reference sequence). The germline V and J ends were trimmed by 6 bases and 3 bases, with 11 bases remaining between them. The CDR3 loop is CATSRRRDYGYTF. The CDR3 region has the DNA TGTGCCACCAGTCGCCGGCGGGACTATGGCTACACCTTC.

The chain employs TRBV5-6 and TRBJ2-7; 7 nucleotides align to TRBD1. V trimming: 4 bases; J trimming: 1 base; junction bases outside the gene matches: 5. In germline, CDR1 is SGHDT, CDR2 YYEEEE. The CDR3 is 14 residues long. The CDR3 bases are TGTGCCAGCAGCCTTGACAGGGTGTCCTACGAGCAGTACTTC. It codes for CASSLDRVSYEQYF. The whole variable domain, remainder taken from reference TRBV5-6 and TRBJ2-7, is DAGVTQSPTHLIKTRGQQVTLRCSPKSGHDTVSWYQQALGQGPQFIFQYYEEEERQRGNFPDRFSGHQFPNYSSELNVNALLLGDSALYLCASSLDRVSYEQYFGPGTRLTVT.

This clone was seen only once. The chain's CDR3 is CASSPGTSGIYSTDTQYF. CDR3 nucleotide sequence: TGCGCCAGCAGCCCTGGGACTAGCGGGATATATAGCACAGATACGCAGTATTTT. The chain recombines TRBV5-1 with TRBJ2-3, with TRBD2 matching over 13 bases. V lost 4 bases, J lost 0 bases, and 8 bases stayed unmatched. The CDR3 runs to 18 residues. Germline CDR1 is SGHRS and CDR2 is YFSETQ.

The chain combines TRBV6-5 with TRBJ1-6, with TRBD1 matching 7 bases. Germline lookup yields CDR1 MNHEY and CDR2 SVGAGI. The CDR3 contains 16 residues. V was pared by 3 bases and J by 4 bases, with 6 bases of the junction left unmatched. The CDR3 reads CASSYPQGDYNSPLHF. The CDR3 DNA reads as TGTGCCAGCAGTTATCCCCAGGGGGATTATAATTCACCCCTCCACTTT.

V gene TRBV11-3 combines with J gene TRBJ1-2; 8 bases fit TRBD1. Germline loops: CDR1 SGHNT, CDR2 YENEEA. This CDR3 spans 13 amino acids. Unmatched junction bases numbered 2, after V lost 3 bases and J lost 5 bases. The CDR3 DNA follows: TGTGCCAGCAGCTTCAACAGGGGGTATGGCTACACCTTC. Translation gives CASSFNRGYGYTF. Full variable domain (rest looked up from reference TRBV11-3 and TRBJ1-2): EAGVVQSPRYKIIEKKQPVAFWCNPISGHNTLYWYLQNLGQGPELLIRYENEEAVDDSQLPKDRFSAERLKGVDSTLKIQPAELGDSAVYLCASSFNRGYGYTFGSGTRLTVV.

This CDR3 is CASSIATGGFEKLFF. The CDR3 DNA reads as TGTGCCAGTAGTATAGCTACAGGGGGCTTTGAAAAACTGTTTTTT. V usage is TRBV19 and J usage is TRBJ1-4; 9 bases align to TRBD1. Looked up from germline, CDR1 is LNHDA and CDR2 is SQIVND (reference sequence). This CDR3 region has 15 residues. V gave up 1 base and J gave up 7 bases; unmatched junction bases: 4.

This chain uses TRBV5-1 with TRBJ2-5; TRBD1 agrees at 9 bases. The J call may be faulty, since TRBJ2-7 better matches the DNA end. This CDR3 has 16 amino acids. In germline, CDR1 is SGHRS, CDR2 YFSETQ. The CDR3 sequence is CASSSQLGQGYYEQYF. The CDR3 DNA follows: TGCGCCAGCAGCTCACAGCTCGGACAGGGGTACTACGAGCAGTACTTC.

The chain is built from TRBV5-6 and TRBJ2-2, with TRBD2 as a possible D gene (6 bases). CDR3 size: 13 residues. V was shortened by 5 bases and J by 7 bases, with 12 bases between the two germline ends. Germline CDR1 SGHDT, CDR2 YYEEEE. This CDR3 is CASRRTGGGELFF. CDR3 sequence (DNA): TGTGCCAGCAGGAGGACCGGGGGCGGGGAGCTGTTTTTT.

The V call is TRBV5-1, the J call TRBJ1-4, with 8 bases lining up with TRBD1. The CDR3 consists of 15 residues. The V segment lost 3 bases and the J segment 8 bases; nucleotides outside the gene matches: 9. The germline gives CDR1 SGHRS, CDR2 YFSETQ. The CDR3 coding sequence is TGCGCCAGCAGCTCCGGACAGGGAGCTGCGGAAAAACTGTTTTTT. Translating it yields CASSSGQGAAEKLFF.